This T cell receptor beta chain is drawn from a study of blood T cell repertoires in COVID-19. Study summary: Collection of acute and convalescent COVID-19 samples took place in the United States, Italy and Spain. T cells, B-cell-depleted T cells, or PBMCs supplied cDNA or gDNA.

In the source study's methods: Quantification of nucleated cells was approximated via reference gene primer amplification. Here immunoSEQ multiplex PCR was the method, and the copy in TCRdb shows in-frame clones only, minus some. The D gene and trimming were derived from the DNA, and the V and J assignments and clone size from that table. The sample yields about 42,000 clones, around 89% seen once. In germline, CDR1 is GTSNPN, CDR2 SVGIG (reference sequence). V lost 2 bases and J lost 2; bases outside the gene matches: 7. The CDR3 is 17 residues long. Sequencing was carried out using peripheral blood. The sequence was collected from a human donor in a cohort sampled during active COVID-19. This sequence joins TRBV30 and TRBJ1-6; 9 nucleotides line up with TRBD1. The CDR3 loop reads CAWSLQGARTYNSPLHF. The CDR3 coding sequence is TGTGCCTGGAGTTTACAGGGGGCGCGGACCTATAATTCACCCCTCCACTTT. The full variable domain, completed using reference TRBV30 and TRBJ1-6, is SQTIHQWPATLVQPVGSPLSLECTVEGTSNPNLYWYRQAAGRGLQLLFYSVGIGQISSEVPQNLSASRPQDRQFILSSKKLLLSDSGFYLCAWSLQGARTYNSPLHFGNGTRLTVT.